The clone carrying this T cell receptor (beta chain) occurred once. The data stem from a study of blood T cell repertoires in COVID-19. Background on the study: Acute and convalescent COVID-19 specimens originated in the United States, Italy and Spain. T cells, B-cell-depleted T cells, or PBMCs supplied cDNA or gDNA.

Trimming removed 6 bases at V and 0 bases at J, with 12 bases between. Looked up from germline, CDR1 is SGHNT and CDR2 is YENEEA. The CDR3 length is 15 residues. Study processing details: Researchers report that nucleated cell counts were estimated from reference gene primer amplification. The protocol was immunoSEQ multiplex PCR, while the TCRdb copy is restricted to in-frame clones and leaves out a portion. V, J and clone size derive from that table, while D and trimming were established from the DNA sequence. The table shows about 350,000 clones, with around nine tenths occurring only once. The sample comprised peripheral blood. The sequence derives from a woman aged 18 to 35 who had recovered from COVID-19. This chain uses TRBV11-3 with TRBJ2-1; tentative D call: TRBD2 (5 bases). The CDR3 loop is CASRAPGSSYNEQFF. The CDR3 coding sequence is TGTGCCAGCAGGGCCCCTGGGAGCTCCTACAATGAGCAGTTCTTC.